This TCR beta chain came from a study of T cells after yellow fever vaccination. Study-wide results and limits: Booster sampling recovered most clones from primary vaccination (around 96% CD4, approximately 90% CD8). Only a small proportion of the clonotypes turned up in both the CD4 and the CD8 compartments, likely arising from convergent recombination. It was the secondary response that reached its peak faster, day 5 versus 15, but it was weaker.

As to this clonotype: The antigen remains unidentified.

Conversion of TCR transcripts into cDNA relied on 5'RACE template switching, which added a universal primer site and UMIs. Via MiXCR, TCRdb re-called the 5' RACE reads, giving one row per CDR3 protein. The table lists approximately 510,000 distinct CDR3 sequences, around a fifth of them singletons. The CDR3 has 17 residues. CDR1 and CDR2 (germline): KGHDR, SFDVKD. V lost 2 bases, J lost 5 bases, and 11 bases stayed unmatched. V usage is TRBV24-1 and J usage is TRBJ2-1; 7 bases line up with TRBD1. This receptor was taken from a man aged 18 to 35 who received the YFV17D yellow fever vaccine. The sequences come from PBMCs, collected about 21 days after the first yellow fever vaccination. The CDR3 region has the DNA TGTGCCACCAGTGATTATCAGGGGGTTGGTCTACACAATGAGCAGTTCTTC. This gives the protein CATSDYQGVGLHNEQFF.